This TCR beta chain originates from a study of blood T cells in healthy people across ages. As for this clonotype: The antigen remains undetermined.

CDR3 size: 15 residues. Trimming took 3 bases from V and 0 from J, leaving 10 bases between them. The V gene's germline CDR1 is MNHEY and CDR2 SMNVEV (reference sequence). Regarding the study as a whole: More naive CD4+ cells and higher diversity marked long-lived donors relative to aged donors.

Sample-barcoded 5' priming and a J-beta primer mix drove a second PCR of roughly 6 to 12 cycles. Via MiXCR, TCRdb re-called the 5' RACE reads, giving one row per CDR3 protein. This table has about 580,000 distinct CDR3 sequences, around half appearing once. The source of this sequence is an older man in good health. The sequenced sample was blood. The genes are TRBV27 and TRBJ2-3, with D possibly matching TRBD2 (6 bases). The CDR3 nucleotides are TGTGCCAGCAGTTTGGGACTGATTAGCACAGATACGCAGTATTTT. Translation: CASSLGLISTDTQYF.